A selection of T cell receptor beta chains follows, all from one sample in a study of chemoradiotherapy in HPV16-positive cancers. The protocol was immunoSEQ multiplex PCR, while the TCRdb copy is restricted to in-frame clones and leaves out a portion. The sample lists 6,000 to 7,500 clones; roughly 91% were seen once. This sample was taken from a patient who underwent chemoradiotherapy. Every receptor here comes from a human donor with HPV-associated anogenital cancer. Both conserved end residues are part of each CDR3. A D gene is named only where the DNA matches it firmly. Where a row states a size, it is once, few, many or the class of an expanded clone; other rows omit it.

CDR3 protein: CASSEGPTSGEQETQYF; CDR3 DNA: TGTGCCAGCAGCGAGGGCCCGACTAGCGGAGAGCAAGAGACCCAGTACTTC; J gene: TRBJ2-5; V gene: TRBV11-3; D gene: TRBD2; clone size: NA
CDR3 protein: CASRFNSGQQTYEQYF; CDR3 DNA: TGTGCAAGTCGCTTTAACTCGGGACAGCAAACCTACGAGCAGTACTTC; J gene: TRBJ2-7; V gene: TRBV12-2; D gene: NA; clone size: NA
CDR3 protein: CATSRSNGIYGYTF; CDR3 DNA: TGTGCCACCAGCAGATCCAATGGCATCTATGGCTACACCTTC; J gene: TRBJ1-2; V gene: TRBV15; D gene: NA; clone size: NA
CDR3 protein: CASLGEGNSPLHF; CDR3 DNA: TGTGCCAGTTTGGGGGAAGGAAATTCACCCCTCCACTTT; J gene: TRBJ1-6; V gene: TRBV19; D gene: NA; clone size: NA
CDR3 protein: CASKRTGSNEQFF; CDR3 DNA: TGTGCCAGTAAACGGACAGGCTCCAATGAGCAGTTCTTC; J gene: TRBJ2-1; V gene: TRBV19; D gene: TRBD1; clone size: NA
CDR3 protein: CASSLAFGLSDTQYF; CDR3 DNA: TGCGCCAGCAGCTTGGCCTTCGGACTGTCAGATACGCAGTATTTT; J gene: TRBJ2-3; V gene: TRBV5-1; D gene: NA; clone size: NA
CDR3 protein: CAIARGSGSDTQYF; CDR3 DNA: TGTGCCATCGCACGGGGCTCCGGGTCAGATACGCAGTATTTT; J gene: TRBJ2-3; V gene: TRBV10-3; D gene: NA; clone size: NA
CDR3 protein: CASSPTPGSGAFF; CDR3 DNA: TGTGCCAGCAGCCCAACCCCGGGAAGCGGAGCTTTCTTT; J gene: TRBJ1-1; V gene: TRBV5-4; D gene: NA; clone size: NA
CDR3 protein: CASSPSWGYNEQFF; CDR3 DNA: TGTGCCAGCAGCCCGAGTTGGGGTTACAATGAGCAGTTCTTC; J gene: TRBJ2-1; V gene: TRBV4-2; D gene: NA; clone size: NA
CDR3 protein: CASSQDLRIPGGYTF; CDR3 DNA: TGCGCCAGCAGCCAAGATCTGAGGATCCCGGGAGGCTACACCTTC; J gene: TRBJ1-2; V gene: TRBV4-1; D gene: NA; clone size: NA
CDR3 protein: CASSVDRARTYEQYF; CDR3 DNA: TGTGCCAGCAGTGTGGACAGGGCCAGGACCTACGAGCAGTACTTC; J gene: TRBJ2-7; V gene: TRBV6-5; D gene: TRBD1; clone size: once
CDR3 protein: CASSLVGGSWGEQYF; CDR3 DNA: TGTGCCAGCAGCTTAGTGGGGGGTTCCTGGGGCGAGCAGTACTTC; J gene: TRBJ2-7; V gene: TRBV7-8; D gene: NA; clone size: NA
CDR3 protein: CASSELRGQETQYF; CDR3 DNA: TGTGCCAGCAGTGAACTGAGAGGGCAAGAGACCCAGTACTTC; J gene: TRBJ2-5; V gene: TRBV2; D gene: NA; clone size: NA
CDR3 protein: CASSFSSGRDGANVLTF; CDR3 DNA: TGTGCCAGCAGCTTCTCTAGCGGGAGAGATGGGGCCAACGTCCTGACTTTC; J gene: TRBJ2-6; V gene: TRBV13; D gene: TRBD2; clone size: NA
CDR3 protein: CASSPGGGYGYTF; CDR3 DNA: TGTGCCAGCAGCCCTGGCGGCGGCTATGGCTACACCTTC; J gene: TRBJ1-2; V gene: TRBV27; D gene: NA; clone size: NA
CDR3 protein: CASSHGDRGKPQHF; CDR3 DNA: TGTGCCAGCAGTCACGGGGACAGGGGTAAGCCCCAGCATTTT; J gene: TRBJ1-5; V gene: TRBV6-6; D gene: TRBD1; clone size: NA
CDR3 protein: CAISAAGPTTRDEQYF; CDR3 DNA: TGTGCCATCAGTGCGGCAGGGCCTACCACTCGGGACGAGCAGTACTTC; J gene: TRBJ2-7; V gene: TRBV10-3; D gene: NA; clone size: NA
CDR3 protein: CASSQDQNTDTQYF; CDR3 DNA: TGCGCCAGCAGCCAAGATCAAAACACAGATACGCAGTATTTT; J gene: TRBJ2-3; V gene: TRBV4-1; D gene: NA; clone size: NA
CDR3 protein: CARSSDRAPVGNTGELFF; CDR3 DNA: TGTGCCAGAAGCTCCGACCGCGCACCCGTGGGGAACACCGGGGAGCTGTTTTTT; J gene: TRBJ2-2; V gene: TRBV5-3; D gene: NA; clone size: NA
CDR3 protein: CASSQAEGNYGYTF; CDR3 DNA: TGCGCCAGCAGCCAAGCTGAGGGCAACTATGGCTACACCTTC; J gene: TRBJ1-2; V gene: TRBV4-1; D gene: NA; clone size: NA
CDR3 protein: CASSIWGLDTEAFF; CDR3 DNA: TGTGCCAGTAGTATCTGGGGGTTGGACACTGAAGCTTTCTTT; J gene: TRBJ1-1; V gene: TRBV19; D gene: NA; clone size: NA
CDR3 protein: CASRRDEQYF; CDR3 DNA: TGTGCCAGTAGGCGTGACGAGCAGTACTTC; J gene: TRBJ2-7; V gene: TRBV19; D gene: NA; clone size: NA
CDR3 protein: CSVEKGKGEKLFF; CDR3 DNA: TGCAGCGTTGAAAAGGGGAAGGGTGAAAAACTGTTTTTT; J gene: TRBJ1-4; V gene: TRBV29-1; D gene: NA; clone size: NA
CDR3 protein: CASSSRTHLNTEAFF; CDR3 DNA: TGTGCCAGTAGTTCCCGGACACATTTGAACACTGAAGCTTTCTTT; J gene: TRBJ1-1; V gene: TRBV19; D gene: NA; clone size: NA
CDR3 protein: CASSTRTSGNKYNEQFF; CDR3 DNA: TGTGCCAGCAGCACCAGGACTAGCGGGAACAAATACAATGAGCAGTTCTTC; J gene: TRBJ2-1; V gene: TRBV7-2; D gene: TRBD2; clone size: NA
CDR3 protein: CASSLGTGNYGYTF; CDR3 DNA: TGTGCCAGCAGCTTAGGGACAGGGAACTATGGCTACACCTTC; J gene: TRBJ1-2; V gene: TRBV7-9; D gene: TRBD1; clone size: NA